This T cell receptor beta chain was profiled in a study of Graves' ophthalmopathy and Graves' hyperthyroidism. Amplification of the TCR beta CDR3 regions used RNA transcripts (as template). An initial RT-PCR round employing HTBI primers preceded a second-round multiplex PCR. From the multiplex PCR reads, TCRdb called clonotypes with MiXCR, one entry per CDR3 protein. The table includes 300,000 to 500,000 distinct CDR3 sequences, 15% detected once. By definition, stable hyperthyroidism involved no ophthalmopathy within 18 months of follow-up. Among the hyperthyroidism patients, all were newly diagnosed, aged 18 to 65, with under 2 months' duration. Establishment of the diagnosis relied upon clinical symptoms, serum thyroxine, TRAb, thyroid ultrasound and orbital computed tomography. The germline gives CDR1 MDHEN, CDR2 SYDVKM. The CDR3 runs to 12 residues. V gave up 6 bases and J gave up 4 bases, with 10 bases separating them.

This clonotype was recorded at least ten times. The sequencing sample was made of peripheral blood. This receptor was identified in a woman between 18 and 29 years old with stable Graves' hyperthyroidism. The chain couples TRBV28 to TRBJ2-7; a weak D match, TRBD2 (5 bases). CDR3 in DNA: TGTGCCAGCAGGGCGGGTCTTTACGAGCAGTACTTC. It encodes CASRAGLYEQYF.